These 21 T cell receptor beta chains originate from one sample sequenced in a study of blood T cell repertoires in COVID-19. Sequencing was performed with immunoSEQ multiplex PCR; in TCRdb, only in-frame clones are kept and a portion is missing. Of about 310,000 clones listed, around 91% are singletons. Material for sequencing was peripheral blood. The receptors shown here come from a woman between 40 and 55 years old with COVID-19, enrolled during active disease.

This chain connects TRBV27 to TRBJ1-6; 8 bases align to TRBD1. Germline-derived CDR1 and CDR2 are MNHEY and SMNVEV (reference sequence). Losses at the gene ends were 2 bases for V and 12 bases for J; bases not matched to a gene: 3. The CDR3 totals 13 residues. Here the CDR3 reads CASSLRTGRPLHF. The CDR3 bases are TGTGCCAGCAGTTTAAGGACAGGGAGACCCCTCCACTTT.

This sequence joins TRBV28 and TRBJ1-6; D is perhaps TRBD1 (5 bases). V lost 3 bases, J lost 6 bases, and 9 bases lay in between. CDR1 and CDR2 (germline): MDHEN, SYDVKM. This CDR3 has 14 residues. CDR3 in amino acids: CASSLGGLNSPLHF. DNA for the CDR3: TGTGCCAGCAGTTTGGGGGGACTTAATTCACCCCTCCACTTT. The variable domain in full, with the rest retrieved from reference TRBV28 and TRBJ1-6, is DVKVTQSSRYLVKRTGEKVFLECVQDMDHENMFWYRQDPGLGLRLIYFSYDVKMKEKGDIPEGYSVSREKKERFSLILESASTNQTSMYLCASSLGGLNSPLHFGNGTRLTVT.

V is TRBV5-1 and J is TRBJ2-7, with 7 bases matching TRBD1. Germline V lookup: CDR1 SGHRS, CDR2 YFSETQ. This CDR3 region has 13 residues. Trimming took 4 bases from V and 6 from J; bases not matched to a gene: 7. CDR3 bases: TGCGCCAGCAGCAGGGACAGTCTCGGCGAGCAGTACTTC. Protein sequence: CASSRDSLGEQYF.

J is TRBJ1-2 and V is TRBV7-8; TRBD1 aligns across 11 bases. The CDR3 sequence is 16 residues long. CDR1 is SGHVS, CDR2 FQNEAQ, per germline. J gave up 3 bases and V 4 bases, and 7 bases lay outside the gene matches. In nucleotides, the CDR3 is TGTGCCAGCAGCTCGCCCCGGACAGGGGGCGACTATGGCTACACCTTC. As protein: CASSSPRTGGDYGYTF.

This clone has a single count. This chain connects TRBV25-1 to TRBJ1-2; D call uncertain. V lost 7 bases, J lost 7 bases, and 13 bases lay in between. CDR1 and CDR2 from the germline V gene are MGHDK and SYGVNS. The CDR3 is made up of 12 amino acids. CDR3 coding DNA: TGTGCCAGCAATCTTAATGAGGGTGGCTACACCTTC. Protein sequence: CASNLNEGGYTF.

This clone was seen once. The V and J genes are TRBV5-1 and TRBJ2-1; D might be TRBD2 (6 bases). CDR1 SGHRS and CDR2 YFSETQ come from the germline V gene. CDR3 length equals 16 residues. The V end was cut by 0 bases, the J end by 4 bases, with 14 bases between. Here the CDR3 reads CASSLGGSGTYNEQFF. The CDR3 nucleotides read TGCGCCAGCAGCTTGGGCGGTAGCGGTACTTACAATGAGCAGTTCTTC.

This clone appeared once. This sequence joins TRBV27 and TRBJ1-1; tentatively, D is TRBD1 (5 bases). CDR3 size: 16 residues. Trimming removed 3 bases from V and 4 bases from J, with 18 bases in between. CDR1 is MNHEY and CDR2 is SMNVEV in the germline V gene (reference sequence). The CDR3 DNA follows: TGTGCCAGCAGTTTGCGGGGCCAAAGGGCGGCCACTGAAGCTTTCTTT. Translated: CASSLRGQRAATEAFF.

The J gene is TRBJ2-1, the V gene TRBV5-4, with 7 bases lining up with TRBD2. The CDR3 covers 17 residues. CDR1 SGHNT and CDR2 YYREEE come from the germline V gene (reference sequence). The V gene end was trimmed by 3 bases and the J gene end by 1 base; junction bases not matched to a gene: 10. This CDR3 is CASSSGASGVSYNEQFF. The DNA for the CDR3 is TGTGCCAGCAGCTCGGGAGCTAGCGGAGTTTCCTACAATGAGCAGTTCTTC. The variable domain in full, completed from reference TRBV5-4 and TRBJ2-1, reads ETGVTQSPTHLIKTRGQQVTLRCSSQSGHNTVSWYQQALGQGPQFIFQYYREEENGRGNFPPRFSGLQFPNYSSELNVNALELDDSALYLCASSSGASGVSYNEQFFGPGTRLTVL.

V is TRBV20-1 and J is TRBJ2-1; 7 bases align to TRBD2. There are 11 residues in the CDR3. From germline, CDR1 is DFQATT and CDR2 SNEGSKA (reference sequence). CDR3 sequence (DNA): TGCAAAGCGGGGAAGTACAATGAGCAGTTCTTC. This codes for CKAGKYNEQFF.

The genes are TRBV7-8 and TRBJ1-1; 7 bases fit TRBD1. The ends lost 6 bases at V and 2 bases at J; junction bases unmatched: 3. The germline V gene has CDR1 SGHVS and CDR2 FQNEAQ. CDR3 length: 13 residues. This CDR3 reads CASRRQGNTEAFF. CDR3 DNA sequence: TGTGCCAGCAGGCGACAGGGAAACACTGAAGCTTTCTTT.

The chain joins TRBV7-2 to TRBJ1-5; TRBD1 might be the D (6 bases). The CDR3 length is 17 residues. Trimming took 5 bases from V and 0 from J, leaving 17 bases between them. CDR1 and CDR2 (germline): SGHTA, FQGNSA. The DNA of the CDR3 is TGTGCCAGCAGCCTGTCAGACAGGCCTTATAGCAATCAGCCCCAGCATTTT. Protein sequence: CASSLSDRPYSNQPQHF.

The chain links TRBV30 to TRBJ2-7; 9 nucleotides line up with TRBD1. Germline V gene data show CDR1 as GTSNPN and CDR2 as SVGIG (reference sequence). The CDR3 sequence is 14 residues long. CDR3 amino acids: CASSTGTGIYEQYF. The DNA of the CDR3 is TGTGCATCCTCAACCGGGACAGGGATCTACGAGCAGTACTTC.

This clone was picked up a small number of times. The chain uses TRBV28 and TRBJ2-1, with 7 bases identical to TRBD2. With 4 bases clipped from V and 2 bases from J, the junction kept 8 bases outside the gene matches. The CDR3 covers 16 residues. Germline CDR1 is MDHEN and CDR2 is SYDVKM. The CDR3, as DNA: TGTGCCAGCAGTTCCCCCGGGACTACCGCCTACAATGAGCAGTTCTTC. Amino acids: CASSSPGTTAYNEQFF.

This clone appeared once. The CDR3 DNA sequence: TGTGCCAGCAGTTTCGGATCGACAGGGCCCTACGAGCAGTACTTC. Residues: CASSFGSTGPYEQYF. The chain carries TRBV6-5 and TRBJ2-7, with 7 bases fitting TRBD1. Germline V gene data show CDR1 as MNHEY and CDR2 as SVGAGI. This CDR3 comprises 15 residues. Trimming at V came to 4 bases and at J to 2 bases, leaving 8 bases not matched to a gene.

The CDR3 here is CASSQGQVGTEAFF. CDR3 nucleotide sequence: TGTGCCAGCTCGCAAGGACAGGTGGGCACTGAAGCTTTCTTT. The chain recombines TRBV18 with TRBJ1-1, with 7 bases matching TRBD1. Germline loops: CDR1 KGHSH, CDR2 LQKENI. V lost 6 bases to trimming and J lost 4 bases; unmatched junction nucleotides: 8. The CDR3 runs to 14 residues. Looking up the rest from reference TRBV18 and TRBJ1-1 gives the full variable domain: NAGVMQNPRHLVRRRGQEARLRCSPMKGHSHVYWYRQLPEEGLKFMVYLQKENIIDESGMPKERFSAEFPKEGPSILRIQQVVRGDSAAYFCASSQGQVGTEAFFGQGTRLTVV.

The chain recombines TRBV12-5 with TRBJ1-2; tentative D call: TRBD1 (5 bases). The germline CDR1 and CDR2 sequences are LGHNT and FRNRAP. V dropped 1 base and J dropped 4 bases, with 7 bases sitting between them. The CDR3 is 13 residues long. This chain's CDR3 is CASGLGGGYGYTF. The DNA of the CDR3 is TGTGCTAGTGGTTTGGGGGGGGGCTATGGCTACACCTTC.

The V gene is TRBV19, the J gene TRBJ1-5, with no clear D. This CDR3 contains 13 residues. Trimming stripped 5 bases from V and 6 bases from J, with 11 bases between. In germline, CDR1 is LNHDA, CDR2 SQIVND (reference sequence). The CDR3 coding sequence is TGTGCCAGTAGTTCCCTCTACGGTCAGCCCCAGCATTTT. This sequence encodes CASSSLYGQPQHF.

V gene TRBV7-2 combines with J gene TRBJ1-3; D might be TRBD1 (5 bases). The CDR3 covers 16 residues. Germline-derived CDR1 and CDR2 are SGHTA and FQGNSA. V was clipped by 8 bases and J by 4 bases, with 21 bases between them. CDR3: CASSLGGTVGGNTIYF. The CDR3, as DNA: TGTGCCAGCTCCCTCGGGGGGACGGTGGGAGGAAACACCATATATTTT. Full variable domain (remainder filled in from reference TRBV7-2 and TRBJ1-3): GAGVSQSPSNKVTEKGKDVELRCDPISGHTALYWYRQSLGQGLEFLIYFQGNSAPDKSGLPSDRFSAERTGGSVSTLTIQRTQQEDSAVYLCASSLGGTVGGNTIYFGEGSWLTVV.

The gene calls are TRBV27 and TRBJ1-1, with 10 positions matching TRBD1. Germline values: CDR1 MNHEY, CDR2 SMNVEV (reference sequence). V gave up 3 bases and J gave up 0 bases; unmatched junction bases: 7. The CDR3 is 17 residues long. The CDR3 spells CASSFIGQGGLNTEAFF. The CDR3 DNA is TGTGCCAGCAGTTTTATAGGACAGGGGGGACTGAACACTGAAGCTTTCTTT.

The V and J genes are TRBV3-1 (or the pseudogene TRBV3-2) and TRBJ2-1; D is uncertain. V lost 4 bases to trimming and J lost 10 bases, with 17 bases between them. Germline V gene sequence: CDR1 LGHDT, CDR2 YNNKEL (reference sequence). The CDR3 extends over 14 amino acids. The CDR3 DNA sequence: TGTGCCAGCAGCCCCTCGGCCATTCCCGGGGAGCAGTTCTTC. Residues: CASSPSAIPGEQFF.

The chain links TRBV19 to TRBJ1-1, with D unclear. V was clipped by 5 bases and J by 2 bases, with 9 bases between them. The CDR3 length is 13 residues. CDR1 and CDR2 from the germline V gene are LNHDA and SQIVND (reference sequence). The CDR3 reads CASSLQINTEAFF. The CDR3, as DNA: TGTGCCAGTAGTCTTCAGATTAACACTGAAGCTTTCTTT.